A selection of T cell receptor beta chains follows, all from one sample in a study of blood T cells in healthy people across ages. TCRdb analysed the 5' RACE reads with MiXCR anew, one entry per CDR3 protein. Here the sample spans roughly 1,500,000 distinct CDR3 sequences, about 43% being singletons. Sequenced: blood. The source is a woman aged 18 to 35 in good health. CDR3s include the opening cysteine and the closing phenylalanine or tryptophan. The order of the fields is V gene, clone size, J gene, D gene, CDR3 protein, CDR3 DNA. A D gene is named only where the DNA matches it firmly. Some rows mark clone size as missing; the rest say once, few, many or name a class of expanded clone.

v_gene: TRBV14
abundance: NA
j_gene: TRBJ2-1
d_gene: NA
CDR3aa: CASSQDRPRDEQFF
CDR3nt: TGTGCCAGCAGCCAAGACAGGCCCAGGGATGAGCAGTTCTTC

v_gene: TRBV7-2
abundance: NA
j_gene: TRBJ1-1
d_gene: NA
CDR3aa: CASSPRSNPPEAFF
CDR3nt: TGTGCCAGCAGCCCCCGGAGCAACCCCCCTGAAGCTTTCTTT

v_gene: TRBV25-1
abundance: NA
j_gene: TRBJ2-7
d_gene: NA
CDR3aa: CASSEPNLDEQYF
CDR3nt: TGTGCCAGCAGTGAGCCTAATCTCGACGAGCAGTACTTC

v_gene: TRBV6-2/TRBV6-3
abundance: few
j_gene: TRBJ2-7
d_gene: TRBD1
CDR3aa: CASSSLTGAYEQYF
CDR3nt: TGTGCCAGCAGCTCCCTGACAGGGGCCTACGAGCAGTACTTC

v_gene: TRBV5-6
abundance: NA
j_gene: TRBJ2-1
d_gene: TRBD2
CDR3aa: CASSRRAGGTNEQFF
CDR3nt: TGTGCCAGCAGCCGCCGGGCGGGGGGGACCAATGAGCAGTTCTTC

v_gene: TRBV25-1
abundance: NA
j_gene: TRBJ2-5
d_gene: NA
CDR3aa: CASTNREGETQYF
CDR3nt: TGTGCCAGCACCAACAGGGAAGGGGAGACCCAGTACTTC

v_gene: TRBV20-1
abundance: NA
j_gene: TRBJ2-1
d_gene: TRBD2
CDR3aa: CSVDLAESYSEQFF
CDR3nt: TGCAGTGTTGATCTAGCGGAGTCCTACAGTGAGCAGTTCTTC

v_gene: TRBV6-5
abundance: NA
j_gene: TRBJ2-1
d_gene: TRBD2
CDR3aa: CASSKASGSGWEQFF
CDR3nt: TGTGCCAGCAGTAAGGCTAGCGGGAGTGGTTGGGAGCAGTTCTTC

v_gene: TRBV4-1
abundance: many
j_gene: TRBJ2-7
d_gene: TRBD1
CDR3aa: CASSQRTGDWSYEQYF
CDR3nt: TGCGCCAGCAGCCAGAGGACAGGGGATTGGTCCTACGAGCAGTACTTC

v_gene: TRBV12-5
abundance: NA
j_gene: TRBJ2-2
d_gene: NA
CDR3aa: CASGRNLAGELFF
CDR3nt: TGTGCTAGTGGCCGGAATCTGGCCGGGGAGCTGTTTTTT

v_gene: TRBV3-1
abundance: NA
j_gene: TRBJ1-1
d_gene: NA
CDR3aa: CASTRRENTEAFF
CDR3nt: TGTGCCAGCACCCGTAGGGAGAACACTGAAGCTTTCTTT

v_gene: TRBV28
abundance: many
j_gene: TRBJ2-3
d_gene: TRBD2
CDR3aa: CASSLSSSGARDTQYF
CDR3nt: TGTGCCAGCAGTTTATCGTCTAGCGGGGCAAGGGATACGCAGTATTTT

v_gene: TRBV12-3/TRBV12-4
abundance: NA
j_gene: TRBJ2-4
d_gene: NA
CDR3aa: CASSLGWRGNIQYF
CDR3nt: TGTGCCAGCAGTTTAGGCTGGAGGGGAAACATTCAGTACTTC

v_gene: TRBV15
abundance: few
j_gene: TRBJ2-3
d_gene: NA
CDR3aa: CATSRGGERTYLSTDTQYF
CDR3nt: TGTGCCACCAGCAGAGGGGGGGAGCGGACTTACCTTAGCACAGATACGCAGTATTTT

v_gene: TRBV27
abundance: few
j_gene: TRBJ1-4
d_gene: NA
CDR3aa: CASGPMGGIGEKLFF
CDR3nt: TGTGCCAGCGGGCCCATGGGAGGAATAGGTGAAAAACTGTTTTTT

v_gene: TRBV20-1
abundance: few
j_gene: TRBJ2-1
d_gene: TRBD2
CDR3aa: CSASRTSGGDEQFF
CDR3nt: TGCAGTGCTAGCAGGACTAGCGGGGGGGATGAGCAGTTCTTC

v_gene: TRBV3-1
abundance: few
j_gene: TRBJ2-7
d_gene: TRBD1
CDR3aa: CASSQGFGTAYEQYF
CDR3nt: TGTGCCAGCAGCCAAGGATTCGGGACAGCCTACGAGCAGTACTTC

v_gene: TRBV5-5
abundance: NA
j_gene: TRBJ2-6
d_gene: NA
CDR3aa: CASSSMGGANVLTF
CDR3nt: TGTGCCAGCAGTTCGATGGGTGGGGCCAACGTCCTGACTTTC

v_gene: TRBV20-1
abundance: NA
j_gene: TRBJ2-7
d_gene: TRBD2
CDR3aa: CSALGGLAGGSDAYEQYF
CDR3nt: TGCAGTGCTCTAGGCGGCCTAGCGGGCGGTTCAGACGCCTACGAGCAGTACTTC

v_gene: TRBV6-1
abundance: NA
j_gene: TRBJ2-4
d_gene: NA
CDR3aa: CASISSRNIQYF
CDR3nt: TGTGCCAGCATCTCTAGTCGAAACATTCAGTACTTC